This note documents a single T cell receptor (beta chain) sequence. What it recognizes is unknown. This specimen comes from a study of blood T cells in healthy people across ages. CDR1 and CDR2 from the germline V gene are LGHNA and YSLEER. V dropped 0 bases and J dropped 1 base, with 9 bases sitting between them. This CDR3 is built from 15 residues. Regarding the study as a whole: Diversity of TCR beta per million T cells declined in a roughly linear way with age.

Then a second PCR, running about 6 to 11 cycles, was carried out with a sample-barcoded 5' primer and a J-beta primer mix. TCRdb analysed the 5' RACE reads with MiXCR anew, one entry per CDR3 protein. The table records 950,000 to 1,200,000 distinct CDR3 sequences, around two fifths of them present only once. The sample consisted of blood. The clonotype originates from a man between 18 and 35 years old in good health. The gene calls are TRBV4-3 and TRBJ1-1; D call uncertain. The chain's CDR3 is CASSQERVGNTEAFF. Here the CDR3 DNA reads TGCGCCAGCAGCCAAGAACGGGTTGGGAACACTGAAGCTTTCTTT.